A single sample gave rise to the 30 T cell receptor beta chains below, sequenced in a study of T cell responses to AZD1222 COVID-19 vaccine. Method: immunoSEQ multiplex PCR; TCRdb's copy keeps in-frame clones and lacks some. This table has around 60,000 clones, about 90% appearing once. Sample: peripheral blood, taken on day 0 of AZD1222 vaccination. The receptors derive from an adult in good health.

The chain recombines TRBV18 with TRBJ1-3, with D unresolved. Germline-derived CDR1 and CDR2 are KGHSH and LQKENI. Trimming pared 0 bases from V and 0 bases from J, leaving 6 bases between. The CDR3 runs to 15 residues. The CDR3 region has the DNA TGTGCCAGCTCACCACCGGCGAACTCTGGAAACACCATATATTTT. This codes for CASSPPANSGNTIYF.

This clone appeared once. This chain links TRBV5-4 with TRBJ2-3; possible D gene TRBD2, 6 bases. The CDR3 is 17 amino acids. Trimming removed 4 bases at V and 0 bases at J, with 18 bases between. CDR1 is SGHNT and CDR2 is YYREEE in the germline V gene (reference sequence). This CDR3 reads CASSAWIGGASTDTQYF. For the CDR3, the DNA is TGTGCCAGCAGCGCCTGGATAGGCGGGGCTAGCACAGATACGCAGTATTTT.

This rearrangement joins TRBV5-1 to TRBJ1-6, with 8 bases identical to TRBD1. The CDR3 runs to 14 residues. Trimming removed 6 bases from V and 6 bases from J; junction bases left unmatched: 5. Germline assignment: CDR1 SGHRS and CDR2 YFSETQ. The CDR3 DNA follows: TGCGCCAGCAATCAGGGGGCTGTTAATTCACCCCTCCACTTT. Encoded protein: CASNQGAVNSPLHF.

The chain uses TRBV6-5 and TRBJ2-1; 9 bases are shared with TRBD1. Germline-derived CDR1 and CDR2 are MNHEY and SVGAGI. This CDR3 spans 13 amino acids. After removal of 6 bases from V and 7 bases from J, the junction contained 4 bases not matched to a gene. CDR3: CASSWDRANEQFF. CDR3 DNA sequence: TGTGCCAGCAGCTGGGACAGGGCAAATGAGCAGTTCTTC.

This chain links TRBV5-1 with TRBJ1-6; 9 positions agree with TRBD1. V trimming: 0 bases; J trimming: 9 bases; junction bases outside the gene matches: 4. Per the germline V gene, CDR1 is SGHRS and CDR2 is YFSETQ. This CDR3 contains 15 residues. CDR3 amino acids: CASSLEQGATSPLHF. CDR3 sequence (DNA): TGCGCCAGCAGCTTGGAACAGGGGGCAACTTCACCCCTCCACTTT.

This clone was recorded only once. The CDR3 reads CASSLDAGYNEQFF. In nucleotides, the CDR3 is TGTGCCAGCAGCTTAGATGCAGGCTACAATGAGCAGTTCTTC. V gene TRBV11-2 combines with J gene TRBJ2-1; D remains ambiguous. Trimming pared 0 bases from V and 3 bases from J, leaving 6 bases between. CDR3 length: 14 residues. Germline V lookup: CDR1 SGHAT, CDR2 FQNNGV.

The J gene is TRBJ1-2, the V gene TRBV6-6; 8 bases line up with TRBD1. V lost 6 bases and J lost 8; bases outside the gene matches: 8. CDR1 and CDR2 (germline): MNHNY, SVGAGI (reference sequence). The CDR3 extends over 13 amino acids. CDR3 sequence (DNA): TGTGCCAGCAGCTTGGGACAGGTTGAGGGCTACACCTTC. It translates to CASSLGQVEGYTF.

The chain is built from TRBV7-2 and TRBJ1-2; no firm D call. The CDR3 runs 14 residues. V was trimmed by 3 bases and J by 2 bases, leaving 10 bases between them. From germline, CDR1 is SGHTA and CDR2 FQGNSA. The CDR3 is CASSLRRANYGYTF. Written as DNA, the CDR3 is TGTGCCAGCAGCTTGAGACGGGCCAACTATGGCTACACCTTC.

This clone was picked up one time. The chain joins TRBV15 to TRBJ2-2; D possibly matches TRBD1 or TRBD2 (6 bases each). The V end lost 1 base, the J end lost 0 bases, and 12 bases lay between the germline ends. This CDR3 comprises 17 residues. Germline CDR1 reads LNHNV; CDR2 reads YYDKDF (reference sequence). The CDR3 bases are TGTGCCACCAGCAGAGGGGATCGGGGGCCGAACACCGGGGAGCTGTTTTTT. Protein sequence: CATSRGDRGPNTGELFF. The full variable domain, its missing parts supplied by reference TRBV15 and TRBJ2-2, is DAMVIQNPRYQVTQFGKPVTLSCSQTLNHNVMYWYQQKSSQAPKLLFHYYDKDFNNEADTPDNFQSRRPNTSFCFLDIRSPGLGDTAMYLCATSRGDRGPNTGELFFGEGSRLTVL.

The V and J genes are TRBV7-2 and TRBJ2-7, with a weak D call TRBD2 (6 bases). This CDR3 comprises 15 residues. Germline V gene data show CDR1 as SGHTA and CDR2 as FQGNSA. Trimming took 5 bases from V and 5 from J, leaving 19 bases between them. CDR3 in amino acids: CASSRRGVFQNEQYF. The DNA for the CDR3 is TGTGCCAGCAGCCGCCGCGGGGTTTTTCAGAACGAGCAGTACTTC.

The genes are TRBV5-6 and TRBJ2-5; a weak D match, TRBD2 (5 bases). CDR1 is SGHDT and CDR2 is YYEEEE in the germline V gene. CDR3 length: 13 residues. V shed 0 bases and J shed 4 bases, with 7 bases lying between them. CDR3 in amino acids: CASSLGGIETQYF. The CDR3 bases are TGTGCCAGCAGCTTGGGAGGGATAGAGACCCAGTACTTC.

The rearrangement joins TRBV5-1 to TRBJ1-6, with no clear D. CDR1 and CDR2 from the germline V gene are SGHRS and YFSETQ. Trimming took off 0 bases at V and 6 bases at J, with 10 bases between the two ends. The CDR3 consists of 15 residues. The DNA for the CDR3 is TGCGCCAGCAGCTTGGCCAGTGTGTCTAATTCACCCCTCCACTTT. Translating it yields CASSLASVSNSPLHF.

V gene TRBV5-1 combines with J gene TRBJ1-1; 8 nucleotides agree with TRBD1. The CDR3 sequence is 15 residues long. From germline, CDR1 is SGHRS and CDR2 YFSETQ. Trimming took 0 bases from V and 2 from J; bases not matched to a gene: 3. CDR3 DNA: TGCGCCAGCAGCTTGGGGGGACAGGCAAACACTGAAGCTTTCTTT. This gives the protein CASSLGGQANTEAFF.

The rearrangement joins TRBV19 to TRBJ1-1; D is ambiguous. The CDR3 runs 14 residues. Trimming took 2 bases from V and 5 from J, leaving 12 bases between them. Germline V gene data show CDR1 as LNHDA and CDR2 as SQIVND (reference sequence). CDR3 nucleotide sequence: TGTGCCAGTAGTATATTTGATATGAGGACTGAAGCTTTCTTT. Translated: CASSIFDMRTEAFF.

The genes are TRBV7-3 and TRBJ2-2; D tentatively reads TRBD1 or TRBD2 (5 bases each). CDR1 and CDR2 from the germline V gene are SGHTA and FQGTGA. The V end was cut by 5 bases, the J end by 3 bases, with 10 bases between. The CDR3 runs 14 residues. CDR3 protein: CASSPMGDTGELFF. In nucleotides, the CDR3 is TGTGCCAGCAGCCCTATGGGGGACACCGGGGAGCTGTTTTTT.

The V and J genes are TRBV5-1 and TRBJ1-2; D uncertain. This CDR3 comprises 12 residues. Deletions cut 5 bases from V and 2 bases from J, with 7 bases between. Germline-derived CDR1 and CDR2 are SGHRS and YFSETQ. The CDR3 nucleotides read TGCGCCAGCAGTGGAGGGAACTATGGCTACACCTTC. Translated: CASSGGNYGYTF.

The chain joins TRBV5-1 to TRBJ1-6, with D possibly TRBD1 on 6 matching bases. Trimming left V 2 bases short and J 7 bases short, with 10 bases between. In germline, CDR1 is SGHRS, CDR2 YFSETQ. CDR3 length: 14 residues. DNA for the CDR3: TGCGCCAGCAGCTTAGGGGGAGGCAATTCACCCCTCCACTTT. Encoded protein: CASSLGGGNSPLHF.

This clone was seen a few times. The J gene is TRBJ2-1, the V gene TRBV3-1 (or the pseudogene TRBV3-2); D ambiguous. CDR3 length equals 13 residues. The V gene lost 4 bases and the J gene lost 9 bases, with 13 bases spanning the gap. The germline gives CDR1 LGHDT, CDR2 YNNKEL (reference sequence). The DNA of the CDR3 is TGTGCCAGCAGCCGCACTACAACGGGTGAGCAGTTCTTC. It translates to CASSRTTTGEQFF.

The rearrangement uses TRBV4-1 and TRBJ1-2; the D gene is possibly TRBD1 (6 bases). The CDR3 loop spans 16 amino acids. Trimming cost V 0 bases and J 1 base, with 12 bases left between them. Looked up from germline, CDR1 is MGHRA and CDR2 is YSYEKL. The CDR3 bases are TGCGCCAGCAGCCAAGAGAGAGGGGGTGTTAACTATGGCTACACCTTC. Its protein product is CASSQERGGVNYGYTF.

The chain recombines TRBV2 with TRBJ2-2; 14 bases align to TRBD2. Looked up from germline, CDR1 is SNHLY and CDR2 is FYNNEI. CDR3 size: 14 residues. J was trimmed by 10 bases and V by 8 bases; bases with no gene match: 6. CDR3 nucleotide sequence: TGTGCCAGCTCGGGACTAGCGGGGGCTGAGGAGCTGTTTTTT. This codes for CASSGLAGAEELFF.

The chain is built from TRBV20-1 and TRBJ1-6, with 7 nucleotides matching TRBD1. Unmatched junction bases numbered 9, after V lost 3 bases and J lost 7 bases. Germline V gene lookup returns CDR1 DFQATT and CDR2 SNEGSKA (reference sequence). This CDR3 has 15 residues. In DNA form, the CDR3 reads TGCAGTGCTAGTGCAACAGGGGAGGGAAATTCACCCCTCCACTTT. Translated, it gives CSASATGEGNSPLHF.

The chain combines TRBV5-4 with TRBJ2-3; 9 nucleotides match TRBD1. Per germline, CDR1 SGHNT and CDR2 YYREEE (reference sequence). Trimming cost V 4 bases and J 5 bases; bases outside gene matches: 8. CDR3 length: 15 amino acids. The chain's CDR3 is CASSKGGQGLDTQYF. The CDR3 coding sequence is TGTGCCAGCAGCAAGGGGGGACAGGGTTTAGATACGCAGTATTTT.

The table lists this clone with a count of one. As DNA, the CDR3 is TGTGCCAGCAGCTTCCCCGACCGTAGGCCCCAGCATTTT. This gives the protein CASSFPDRRPQHF. The chain couples TRBV5-8 to TRBJ1-5; D not certain. Looked up from germline, CDR1 is SGHTS and CDR2 is YDEGEE. The CDR3 runs to 13 residues. V gave up 2 bases and J gave up 9 bases, with 12 bases separating them.

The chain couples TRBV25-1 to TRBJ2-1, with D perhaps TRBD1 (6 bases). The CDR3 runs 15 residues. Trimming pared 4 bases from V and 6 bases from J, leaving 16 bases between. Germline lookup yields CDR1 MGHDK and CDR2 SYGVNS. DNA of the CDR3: TGTGCCAGCAGTGGGGGACAACCCTGGGTCAATGAGCAGTTCTTC. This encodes CASSGGQPWVNEQFF.

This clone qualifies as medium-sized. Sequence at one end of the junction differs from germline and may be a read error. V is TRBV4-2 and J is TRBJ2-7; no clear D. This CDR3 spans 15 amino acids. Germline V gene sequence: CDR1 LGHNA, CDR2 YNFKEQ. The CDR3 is CASRQGPVGSYEQYF. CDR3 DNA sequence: TGTGCCAGCAGACAAGGTCCGGTCGGCTCCTACGAGCAGTACTTC.

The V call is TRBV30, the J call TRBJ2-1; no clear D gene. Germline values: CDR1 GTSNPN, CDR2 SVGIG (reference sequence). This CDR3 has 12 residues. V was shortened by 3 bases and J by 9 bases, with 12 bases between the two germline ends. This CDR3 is CAWSSDRIEQFF. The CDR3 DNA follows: TGTGCCTGGAGCTCGGACCGTATTGAGCAGTTCTTC.

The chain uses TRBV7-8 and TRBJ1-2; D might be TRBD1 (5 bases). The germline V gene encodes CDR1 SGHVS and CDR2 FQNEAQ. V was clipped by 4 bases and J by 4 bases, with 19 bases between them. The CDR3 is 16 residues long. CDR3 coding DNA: TGTGCCAGCAGCTCGTCCAGGGTAGCCTTGGGCTATGGCTACACCTTC. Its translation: CASSSSRVALGYGYTF. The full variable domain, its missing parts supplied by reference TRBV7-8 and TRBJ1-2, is GAGVSQSPRYKVAKRGQDVALRCDPISGHVSLFWYQQALGQGPEFLTYFQNEAQLDKSGLPSDRFFAERPEGSVSTLKIQRTQQEDSAVYLCASSSSRVALGYGYTFGSGTRLTVV.

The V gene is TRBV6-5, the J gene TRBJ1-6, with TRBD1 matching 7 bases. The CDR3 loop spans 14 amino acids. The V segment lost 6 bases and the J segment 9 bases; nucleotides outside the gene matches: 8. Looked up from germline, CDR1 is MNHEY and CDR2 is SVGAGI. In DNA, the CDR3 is TGTGCCAGCAGATCGACAGGGAGTGGTTCACCCCTCCACTTT. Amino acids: CASRSTGSGSPLHF.

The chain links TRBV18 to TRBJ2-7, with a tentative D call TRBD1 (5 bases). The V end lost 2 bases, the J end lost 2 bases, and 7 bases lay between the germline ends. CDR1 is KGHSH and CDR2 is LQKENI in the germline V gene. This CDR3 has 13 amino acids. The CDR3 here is CASSPRQTYEQYF. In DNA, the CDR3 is TGTGCCAGCTCACCAAGACAGACCTACGAGCAGTACTTC.

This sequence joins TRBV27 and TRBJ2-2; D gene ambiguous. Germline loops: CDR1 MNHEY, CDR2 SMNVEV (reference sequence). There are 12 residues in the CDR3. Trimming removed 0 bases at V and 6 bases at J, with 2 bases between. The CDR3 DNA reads TGTGCCAGCAGTTTATCGGCCGGGGAGCTGTTTTTT. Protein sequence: CASSLSAGELFF.